The next 10 T cell receptor beta chains were all read from a single sample in a study of blood T cells in healthy people across ages. The authors ran a second PCR of 7 to 11 cycles using a sample-barcoded 5' primer and a J-beta primer mix. MiXCR was run by TCRdb on the 5' RACE reads, yielding one entry per CDR3 protein. Of 800,000 or so distinct CDR3 sequences listed, around 25% are singletons. The same data also went into a second study, on T cells of mothers and their children.

The material sequenced was blood. The receptors stem from a boy under 18 in good health.

There are a few counts of this clonotype. The CDR3 coding sequence is TGCGCCAGCAGGCAGATGGACAGGGAGACTAATGAAAAACTGTTTTTT. This translates into CASRQMDRETNEKLFF. The rearrangement links TRBV5-1 to TRBJ1-4; 8 bases fit TRBD1. The V gene end was trimmed by 5 bases and the J gene end by 2 bases; junction bases not matched to a gene: 8. The germline V gene has CDR1 SGHRS and CDR2 YFSETQ. The CDR3 covers 16 residues.

This clonotype showed up many times. The chain has TRBV7-2 and TRBJ2-7; no definite D call. Germline CDR1 and CDR2: SGHTA and FQGNSA. Trimming removed 1 base from V and 2 bases from J, with 9 bases in between. The CDR3 consists of 14 residues. This CDR3 is CASSLGQAPYEQYF. The CDR3 region has the DNA TGTGCCAGCAGCTTAGGCCAGGCCCCCTACGAGCAGTACTTC. The whole variable domain, remainder taken from reference TRBV7-2 and TRBJ2-7, is GAGVSQSPSNKVTEKGKDVELRCDPISGHTALYWYRQSLGQGLEFLIYFQGNSAPDKSGLPSDRFSAERTGGSVSTLTIQRTQQEDSAVYLCASSLGQAPYEQYFGPGTRLTVT.

The chain recombines TRBV6-6 with TRBJ1-2; D is unresolved. The CDR3 length is 15 residues. Trimming left V 7 bases short and J 8 bases short, with 23 bases between. Germline V CDR1 and CDR2: MNHNY, SVGAGI (reference sequence). CDR3 in DNA: TGTGCCAGCACCGACGGGTTTGATTTTACTATAGGCTACACCTTC. It encodes CASTDGFDFTIGYTF.

About this clonotype itself: Possible read error: a much larger clone is one base away. The rearrangement joins TRBV28 to TRBJ2-5, with unresolved D. The CDR3 consists of 13 residues. Germline V gene sequence: CDR1 MDHEN, CDR2 SYDVKM. The CDR3 nucleotides are TGTGCCAGCGGTTTAGTGATGTTGGAGACCCAGTACTTC. This codes for CASGLVMLETQYF.

The chain is built from TRBV7-9 and TRBJ2-5, with 10 bases lining up with TRBD2. The J call is uncertain, as TRBJ2-1 better fits the DNA end. The CDR3 extends over 16 amino acids. Germline V lookup: CDR1 SEHNR, CDR2 FQNEAQ (reference sequence). CDR3: CASSLALLAGYNEQFF. In DNA, the CDR3 is TGTGCCAGCAGCTTAGCGCTACTAGCGGGATACAATGAGCAGTTCTTC.

The V gene is TRBV5-1, the J gene TRBJ2-3, with D tentatively TRBD1 or TRBD2 (5 bases each). The CDR3 is made up of 13 amino acids. Germline V gene lookup returns CDR1 SGHRS and CDR2 YFSETQ. V was trimmed by 9 bases and J by 0 bases, leaving 11 bases between them. CDR3 sequence reads: CATSWGSTDTQYF. The CDR3 nucleotides read TGCGCCACCAGTTGGGGGAGCACAGATACGCAGTATTTT.

This chain connects TRBV12-3 or TRBV12-4 to TRBJ1-4, with 8 bases identical to TRBD1. This CDR3 contains 16 residues. V lost 0 bases and J lost 8; bases outside the gene matches: 8. The CDR3 coding sequence is TGTGCCAGCAGTTTAGCGGGAATGGACAGGGAAGAAAAACTGTTTTTT. This sequence encodes CASSLAGMDREEKLFF.

The chain recombines TRBV28 with TRBJ2-5, with 9 bases that match TRBD2. The V gene's germline CDR1 is MDHEN and CDR2 SYDVKM. Trimming cost V 3 bases and J 7 bases; bases outside gene matches: 12. The CDR3 consists of 16 residues. The CDR3 DNA reads as TGTGCCAGCAGTTTGATTAGCGGGGGCCCATTGGGGACCCAGTACTTC. Protein sequence: CASSLISGGPLGTQYF.

The rearrangement links TRBV5-1 to TRBJ2-7; D could derive from TRBD1 or TRBD2 (5 bases each). Between the trimmed V and J ends, which lost 0 bases and 1 base, there was a span of 17 bases. The CDR3 sequence is 17 residues long. In germline, CDR1 is SGHRS, CDR2 YFSETQ. The CDR3 DNA follows: TGCGCCAGCAGCTTGGAAAGCGGCAGGGCAGGGTCCTACGAGCAGTACTTC. This sequence encodes CASSLESGRAGSYEQYF.

This clonotype was found a few times. The chain is built from TRBV2 and TRBJ2-7; 8 bases line up with TRBD1. The CDR3 has 15 residues. Germline V gives CDR1 SNHLY, CDR2 FYNNEI. V shed 6 bases and J 4 bases; nucleotides not matched to a gene: 11. CDR3 in DNA: TGTGCCAGCAGCGTGTCAGGGGGCTTCTCGTACGAGCAGTACTTC. As protein: CASSVSGGFSYEQYF.